This T cell receptor beta chain was sequenced for a study of T cell responses to AZD1222 COVID-19 vaccine. Turning to this clone: The antigen is unknown.

Germline V gene lookup returns CDR1 KGHSH and CDR2 LQKENI. Trimming removed 0 bases from V and 6 bases from J; junction bases left unmatched: 7. This CDR3 has 15 residues. The method was immunoSEQ multiplex PCR; TCRdb's version includes in-frame clones alone and lacks a portion of them. The sample yields 150,000 to 200,000 clones, about 92% seen once. Findings and limits, study-wide: After two AZD1222 doses, spike-specific TCR breadth and depth rose versus day 0.

The material sequenced was peripheral blood, taken on day 0 of AZD1222 vaccination. V usage is TRBV18 and J usage is TRBJ1-1; TRBD1 aligns across 7 bases. This TCR was recovered from an adult in good health. CDR3 DNA: TGTGCCAGCTCACCACCGGGGCAGGGGGGGGCTGAAGCTTTCTTT. Translated, it gives CASSPPGQGGAEAFF.